Shown below are 2 T cell receptor beta chains from a single sample sequenced in a study of CD8 T cells in Susac syndrome. With random hexamers, 0.5 to 1 ug RNA was reverse transcribed. Using its own MiXCR run on the immunoSEQ multiplex PCR reads, TCRdb lists one record per CDR3 protein. The sample records roughly 400,000 distinct CDR3 sequences, more than 80% being singletons. Sequencing was performed on CD8+ T cells from PBMCs. These receptors originate from a human donor with multiple sclerosis.

The V call is TRBV12-5, the J call TRBJ2-3; the D is unclear. Germline assignment: CDR1 LGHNT and CDR2 FRNRAP. V lost 5 bases, J lost 0 bases, and 6 bases lay in between. The length of the CDR3 is 13 residues. CDR3 sequence reads: CASGPDSTDTQYF. As DNA, the CDR3 is TGTGCTAGTGGTCCGGACAGCACAGATACGCAGTATTTT.

The chain combines TRBV7-9 with TRBJ1-1; 11 nucleotides match TRBD1. Germline V gives CDR1 SEHNR, CDR2 FQNEAQ (reference sequence). V lost 7 bases and J lost 8; bases outside the gene matches: 9. The CDR3 is made up of 14 amino acids. The CDR3 loop reads CASISPGQGGEAFF. DNA for the CDR3: TGTGCCAGCATCTCACCGGGACAGGGGGGAGAAGCTTTCTTT.